This T cell receptor (beta chain) is drawn from a study of control samples from healthy donors and cancer patients. This CDR3 is 14 amino acids long. Unmatched junction bases numbered 7, after V lost 5 bases and J lost 10 bases. Germline assignment: CDR1 SGHAT and CDR2 FQNNGV. The table came from immunoSEQ multiplex PCR; TCRdb's copy has only in-frame clones and leaves some out. The sample holds 100,000 to 150,000 clones, about 88% seen once. This sequence originates from a man aged 45-65 years in good health. This rearrangement joins TRBV11-2 to TRBJ1-6, with 8 bases lining up with TRBD1. Sequences were obtained from blood. CDR3 loop: CASSQDRGGSPLHF. For the CDR3, the DNA is TGTGCCAGCAGCCAAGACAGGGGAGGATCACCCCTCCACTTT.